This T cell receptor (beta chain) emerged from a study of control samples from healthy donors and cancer patients. Some clones are missing from TCRdb's copy, which holds only in-frame ones; the method was immunoSEQ multiplex PCR. Here the sample spans some 140,000 clones, around 96% being singletons. V shed 3 bases, J shed 4 bases, and the junction held 10 bases outside the gene matches. Germline V gives CDR1 SGHAT, CDR2 FQNNGV. The length of the CDR3 is 17 residues. This receptor was obtained from a man aged 40-55 years in good health. This chain joins TRBV11-2 and TRBJ2-3; 10 positions agree with TRBD2. The sample was blood. The CDR3: CASSLGRTSGGADTQYF. CDR3 bases: TGTGCCAGCAGCTTGGGGCGGACTAGCGGAGGGGCAGATACGCAGTATTTT.